These 15 T cell receptor beta chains were all obtained from the same sample, sequenced in a study of vaccination effects on CD4 cells after COVID-19. It was after 10 days of culture that CD4+ T cells were isolated. The data were produced by immunoSEQ multiplex PCR, yet TCRdb's version contains in-frame clones alone and is incomplete. The sample carries tens of thousands of clones, under 85% recorded once. These TCRs' antigens remain unknown. Here the sequenced sample was CD4+ T cells from PBMCs cultured without peptide, taken before COVID-19 vaccination. All receptors come from a human donor who had a prior SARS-CoV-2 infection.

The chain carries TRBV19 and TRBJ1-1; D is possibly TRBD1 (5 bases). Germline CDR1 LNHDA, CDR2 SQIVND (reference sequence). The CDR3 covers 15 residues. Deletions cut 5 bases from V and 0 bases from J, with 13 bases between. CDR3 nucleotide sequence: TGTGCCAGTAGTGAAGACAGAGACATGAACACTGAAGCTTTCTTT. Its translation: CASSEDRDMNTEAFF.

J is TRBJ1-6 and V is TRBV7-2, with a possible D match to TRBD1 (5 bases). This CDR3 is 15 amino acids long. The ends were cut back, 2 bases at V and 12 bases at J, with 17 bases in the middle. Germline values: CDR1 SGHTA, CDR2 FQGNSA. The CDR3 DNA is TGTGCCAGCAGCTTACGGGGAGACAGTAACTTACCCCTCCACTTT. Residues: CASSLRGDSNLPLHF.

This chain connects TRBV20-1 to TRBJ2-1; D call uncertain. The CDR3 sequence is 10 residues long. V lost 4 bases to trimming and J lost 2 bases, with 0 bases between them. In germline, CDR1 is DFQATT, CDR2 SNEGSKA (reference sequence). For the CDR3, the DNA is TGCAGTGCTACCTACAATGAGCAGTTCTTC. Its translation is CSATYNEQFF.

Here the CDR3 DNA reads TGTGCCAGCAGCTTATCCAGGGACAATGAGCAGTTCTTC. Translation: CASSLSRDNEQFF. The rearrangement joins TRBV7-3 to TRBJ2-1; possibly TRBD1 for D (5 bases). This CDR3 contains 13 residues. V lost 2 bases, J lost 5 bases, and 7 bases lay in between. Germline assignment: CDR1 SGHTA and CDR2 FQGTGA.

The table lists this clone with many counts. This chain joins TRBV7-9 and TRBJ1-6; D is unresolved. Germline V lookup: CDR1 SEHNR, CDR2 FQNEAQ (reference sequence). CDR3 length: 14 residues. Trimming took 1 base from V and 4 from J, leaving 5 bases between them. CDR3 in amino acids: CASSLEQYNSPLHF. The DNA of the CDR3 is TGTGCCAGCAGCTTAGAACAGTATAATTCACCCCTCCACTTT.

This chain joins TRBV3-1 (or the pseudogene TRBV3-2) and TRBJ1-1, with 7 bases fitting TRBD1. The V and J ends lost 0 bases and 3 bases, in that order; junction bases with no gene match: 4. Germline V gives CDR1 LGHDT, CDR2 YNNKEL (reference sequence). This CDR3 has 15 amino acids. The CDR3 nucleotides read TGTGCCAGCAGCCAAGAGGACAGGCTCTACACTGAAGCTTTCTTT. Encoded protein: CASSQEDRLYTEAFF.

This clone has just a few counts. CDR3 nucleotide sequence: TGTGCCAGCAGTTTCGGGACAGGGAGGGGGGCCCGGCAGCCCCAGCATTTT. Protein product: CASSFGTGRGARQPQHF. The rearrangement uses TRBV28 and TRBJ1-5, with TRBD1 identical over 9 bases. Germline CDR1 is MDHEN and CDR2 is SYDVKM. The trim removed 3 bases at V and 7 bases at J, leaving 13 bases unmatched. The CDR3 is 17 residues long.

V is TRBV19 and J is TRBJ1-4; unclear D gene. V was clipped by 8 bases and J by 3 bases, with 13 bases between them. CDR1 is LNHDA and CDR2 is SQIVND in the germline V gene (reference sequence). This CDR3 has 14 amino acids. This chain's CDR3 is CASAQFSANEKLFF. The CDR3 region has the DNA TGTGCCAGTGCGCAATTCTCGGCTAATGAAAAACTGTTTTTT.

A few counts support this clone. The rearrangement uses TRBV18 and TRBJ1-1, with 8 positions matching TRBD1. CDR3 size: 14 residues. The V and J ends lost 5 bases and 7 bases, in that order; junction bases with no gene match: 9. Germline assignment: CDR1 KGHSH and CDR2 LQKENI. CDR3 nucleotide sequence: TGTGCCAGCTCATCACAGACAGGGGAATATGAAGCTTTCTTT. Translating gives CASSSQTGEYEAFF.

CDR3 in amino acids: CASSSTGTVAYEQYF. The DNA of the CDR3 is TGTGCCAGCAGCTCGACTGGGACAGTTGCCTACGAGCAGTACTTC. J is TRBJ2-7 and V is TRBV7-9; 7 positions agree with TRBD1. This CDR3 region has 15 residues. V trimming: 4 bases; J trimming: 2 bases; junction bases outside the gene matches: 8. Germline CDR1 reads SEHNR; CDR2 reads FQNEAQ (reference sequence).

This rearrangement joins TRBV24-1 to TRBJ1-1, with D hard to call. This CDR3 region has 14 residues. Trimming cost V 4 bases and J 10 bases, with 18 bases left between them. Germline CDR1 reads KGHDR; CDR2 reads SFDVKD. CDR3 bases: TGTGCCACCAGTGACCCAGGACGGCCTTCTGGAGCTTTCTTT. It translates to CATSDPGRPSGAFF.

J is TRBJ1-5 and V is TRBV6-1; D is ambiguous. The germline V gene has CDR1 MNHNS and CDR2 SASEGT. Trimming removed 1 base from V and 4 bases from J, with 11 bases in between. CDR3 length equals 15 residues. As DNA, the CDR3 is TGTGCCAGCAGTGAAGTATATAGGTTAAATCAGCCCCAGCATTTT. Its protein is CASSEVYRLNQPQHF.

J is TRBJ1-5 and V is TRBV5-1; the D gene is possibly TRBD1 (5 bases). The CDR3 totals 15 residues. CDR1 is SGHRS, CDR2 YFSETQ, per germline. Trimming shortened V by 0 bases and J by 4 bases, and 11 bases separated the two germline ends. CDR3 sequence reads: CASSLEGVGNQPQHF. The CDR3 bases are TGCGCCAGCAGCTTGGAAGGGGTTGGGAATCAGCCCCAGCATTTT. The variable domain in full, completed from reference TRBV5-1 and TRBJ1-5, reads KAGVTQTPRYLIKTRGQQVTLSCSPISGHRSVSWYQQTPGQGLQFLFEYFSETQRNKGNFPGRFSGRQFSNSRSEMNVSTLELGDSALYLCASSLEGVGNQPQHFGDGTRLSIL.

The J gene is TRBJ2-2, the V gene TRBV6-5; weak D call: TRBD1 (6 bases). Germline V gene lookup returns CDR1 MNHEY and CDR2 SVGAGI. CDR3 length: 14 amino acids. The ends were cut back, 6 bases at V and 1 base at J, with 9 bases in the middle. The DNA of the CDR3 is TGTGCCAGCAGAGTGGACAGGAACACCGGGGAGCTGTTTTTT. Translated, it gives CASRVDRNTGELFF.

The V call is TRBV5-4, the J call TRBJ2-7, with no clear D. Trimming shortened V by 3 bases and J by 6 bases, and 10 bases separated the two germline ends. Germline V gene data show CDR1 as SGHNT and CDR2 as YYREEE (reference sequence). The CDR3 consists of 12 residues. The CDR3 spells CASSYDTSEQYF. The CDR3, as DNA: TGTGCCAGCAGCTACGACACATCCGAGCAGTACTTC.